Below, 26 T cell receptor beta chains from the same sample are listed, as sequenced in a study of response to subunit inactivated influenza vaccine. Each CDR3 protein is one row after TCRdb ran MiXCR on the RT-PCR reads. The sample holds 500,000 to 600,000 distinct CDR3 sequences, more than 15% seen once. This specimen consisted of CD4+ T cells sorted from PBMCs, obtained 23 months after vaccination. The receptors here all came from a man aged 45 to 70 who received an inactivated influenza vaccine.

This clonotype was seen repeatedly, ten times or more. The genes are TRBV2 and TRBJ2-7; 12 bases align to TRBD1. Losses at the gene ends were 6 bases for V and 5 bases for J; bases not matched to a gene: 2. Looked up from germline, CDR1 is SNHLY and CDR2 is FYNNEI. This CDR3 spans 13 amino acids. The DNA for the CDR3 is TGTGCCAGCAGGGGACAGGGGGCTCACGAGCAGTACTTC. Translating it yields CASRGQGAHEQYF.

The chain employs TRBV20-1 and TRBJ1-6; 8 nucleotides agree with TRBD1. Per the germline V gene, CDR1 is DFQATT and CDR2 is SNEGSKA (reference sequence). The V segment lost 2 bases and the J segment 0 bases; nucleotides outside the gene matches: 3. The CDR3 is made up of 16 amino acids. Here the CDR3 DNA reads TGCAGTGCTAGAAACAGGGGGAGCTCCTATAATTCACCCCTCCACTTT. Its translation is CSARNRGSSYNSPLHF.

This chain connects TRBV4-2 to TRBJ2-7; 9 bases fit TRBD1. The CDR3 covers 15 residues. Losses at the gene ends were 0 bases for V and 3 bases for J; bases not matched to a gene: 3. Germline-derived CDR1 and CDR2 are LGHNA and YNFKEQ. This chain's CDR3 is CASSQDGTGFYEQYF. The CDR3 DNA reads TGTGCCAGCAGCCAAGATGGGACAGGGTTCTACGAGCAGTACTTC.

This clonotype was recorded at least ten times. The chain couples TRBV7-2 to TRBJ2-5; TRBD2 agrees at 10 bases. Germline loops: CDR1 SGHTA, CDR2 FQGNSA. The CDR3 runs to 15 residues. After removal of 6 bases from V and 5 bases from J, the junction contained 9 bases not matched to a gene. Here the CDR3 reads CASSTSSGSRETQYF. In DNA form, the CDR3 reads TGTGCCAGCAGTACATCTAGCGGGAGTCGGGAGACCCAGTACTTC.

CDR3 DNA sequence: TGTGCCAGCAGTGGACAGGGGCACACTGAAGCTTTCTTT. Its translation: CASSGQGHTEAFF. The chain carries TRBV12-3 or TRBV12-4 and TRBJ1-1, with TRBD1 matching over 9 bases. The length of the CDR3 is 13 residues. The J segment lost 3 bases and the V segment lost 5 bases, leaving 1 base of the junction unmatched.

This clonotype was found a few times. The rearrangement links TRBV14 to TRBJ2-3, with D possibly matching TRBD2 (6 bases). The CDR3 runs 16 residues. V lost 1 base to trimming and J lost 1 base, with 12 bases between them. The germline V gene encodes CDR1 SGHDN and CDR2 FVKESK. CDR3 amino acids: CASSQALLAGTDTQYF. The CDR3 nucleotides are TGTGCCAGCAGCCAAGCCTTACTAGCTGGCACAGATACGCAGTATTTT.

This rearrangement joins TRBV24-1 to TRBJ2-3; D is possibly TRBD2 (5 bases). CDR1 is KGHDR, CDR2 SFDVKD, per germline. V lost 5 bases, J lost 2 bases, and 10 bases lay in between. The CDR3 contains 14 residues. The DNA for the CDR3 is TGTGCCACCAGTGGCTCGGGAATCACAGATACGCAGTATTTT. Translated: CATSGSGITDTQYF.

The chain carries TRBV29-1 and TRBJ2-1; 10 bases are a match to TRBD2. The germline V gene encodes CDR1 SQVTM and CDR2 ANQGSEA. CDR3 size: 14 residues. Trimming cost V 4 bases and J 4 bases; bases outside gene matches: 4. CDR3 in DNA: TGCAGCGTTGTTCTAGCGGGAGTTTACAATGAGCAGTTCTTC. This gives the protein CSVVLAGVYNEQFF.

In DNA form, the CDR3 reads TGTGCCACCAGCGCCAGGGACAGGGGGTCCTCTGGGGCCAACGTCCTGACTTTC. It codes for CATSARDRGSSGANVLTF. V is TRBV15 and J is TRBJ2-6; 11 positions match TRBD1. This CDR3 comprises 18 residues. V dropped 5 bases and J dropped 0; count of bases not matched to a gene: 6. The germline gives CDR1 LNHNV, CDR2 YYDKDF (reference sequence).

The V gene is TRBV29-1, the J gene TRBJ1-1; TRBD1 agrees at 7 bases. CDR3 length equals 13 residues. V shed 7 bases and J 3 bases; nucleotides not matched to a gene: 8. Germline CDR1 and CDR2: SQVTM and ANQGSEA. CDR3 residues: CSARKGTDTEAFF. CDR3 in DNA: TGCAGCGCTAGGAAGGGGACAGACACTGAAGCTTTCTTT.

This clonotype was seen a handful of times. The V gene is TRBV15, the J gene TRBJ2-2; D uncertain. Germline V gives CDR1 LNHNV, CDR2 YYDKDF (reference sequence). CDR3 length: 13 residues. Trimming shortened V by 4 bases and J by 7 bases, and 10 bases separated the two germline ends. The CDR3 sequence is CATSKDVHGELFF. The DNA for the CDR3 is TGTGCCACCAGCAAGGATGTACACGGGGAGCTGTTTTTT.

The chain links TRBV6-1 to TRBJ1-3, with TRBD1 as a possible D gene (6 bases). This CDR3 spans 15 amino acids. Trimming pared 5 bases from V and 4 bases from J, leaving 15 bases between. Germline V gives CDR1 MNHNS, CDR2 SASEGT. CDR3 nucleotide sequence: TGTGCCAGCAGTACCGGACAGAGCTCCGGAAACACCATATATTTT. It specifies CASSTGQSSGNTIYF.

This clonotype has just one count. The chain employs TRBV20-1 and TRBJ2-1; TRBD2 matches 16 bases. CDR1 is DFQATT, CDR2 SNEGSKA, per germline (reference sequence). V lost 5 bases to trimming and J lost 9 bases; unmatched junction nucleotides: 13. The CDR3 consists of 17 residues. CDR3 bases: TGCAGTGCTCGTCCCGGGACTAGCGGGAGGGCCAGGGGTGAGCAGTTCTTC. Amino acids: CSARPGTSGRARGEQFF.

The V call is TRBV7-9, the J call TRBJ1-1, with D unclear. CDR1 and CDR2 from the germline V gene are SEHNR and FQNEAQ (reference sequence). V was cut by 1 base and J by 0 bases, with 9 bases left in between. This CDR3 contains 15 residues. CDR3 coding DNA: TGTGCCAGCAGCTTAGATGGCGTAATGAACACTGAAGCTTTCTTT. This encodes CASSLDGVMNTEAFF.

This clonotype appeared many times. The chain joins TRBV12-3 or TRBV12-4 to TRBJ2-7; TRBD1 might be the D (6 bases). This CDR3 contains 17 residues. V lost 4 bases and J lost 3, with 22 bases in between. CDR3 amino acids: CASSWQGPTLSYYEQYF. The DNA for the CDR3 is TGTGCCAGCAGTTGGCAGGGGCCGACCTTATCTTACTACGAGCAGTACTTC.

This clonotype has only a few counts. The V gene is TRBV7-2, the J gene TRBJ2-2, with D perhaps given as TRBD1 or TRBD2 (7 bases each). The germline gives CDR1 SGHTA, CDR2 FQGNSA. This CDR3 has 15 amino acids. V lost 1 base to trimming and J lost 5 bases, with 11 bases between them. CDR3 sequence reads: CASSLGGGQTGELFF. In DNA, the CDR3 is TGTGCCAGCAGCTTAGGCGGGGGACAGACCGGGGAGCTGTTTTTT. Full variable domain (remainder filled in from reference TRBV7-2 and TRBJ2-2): GAGVSQSPSNKVTEKGKDVELRCDPISGHTALYWYRQSLGQGLEFLIYFQGNSAPDKSGLPSDRFSAERTGGSVSTLTIQRTQQEDSAVYLCASSLGGGQTGELFFGEGSRLTVL.

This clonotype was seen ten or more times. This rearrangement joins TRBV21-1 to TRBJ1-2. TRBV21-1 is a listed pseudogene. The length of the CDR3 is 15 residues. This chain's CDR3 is CASSKASEVNYGYTF. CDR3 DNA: TGTGCCAGCAGCAAAGCATCGGAAGTTAACTATGGCTACACCTTC.

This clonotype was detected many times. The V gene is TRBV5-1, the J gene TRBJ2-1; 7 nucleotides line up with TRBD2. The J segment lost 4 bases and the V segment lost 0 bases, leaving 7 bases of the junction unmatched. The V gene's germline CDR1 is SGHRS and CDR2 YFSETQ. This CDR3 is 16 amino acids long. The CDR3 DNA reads TGCGCCAGCAGCTTGGTGGGAGGGCCTAGTTACAATGAGCAGTTCTTC. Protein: CASSLVGGPSYNEQFF.

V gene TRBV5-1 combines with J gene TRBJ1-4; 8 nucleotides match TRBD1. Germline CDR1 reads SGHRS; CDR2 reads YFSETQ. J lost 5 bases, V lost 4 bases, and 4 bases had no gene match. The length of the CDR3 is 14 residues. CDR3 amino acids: CASSQGQANEKLFF. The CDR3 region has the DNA TGCGCCAGCAGCCAGGGACAGGCAAATGAAAAACTGTTTTTT. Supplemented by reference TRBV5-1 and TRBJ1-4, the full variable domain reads KAGVTQTPRYLIKTRGQQVTLSCSPISGHRSVSWYQQTPGQGLQFLFEYFSETQRNKGNFPGRFSGRQFSNSRSEMNVSTLELGDSALYLCASSQGQANEKLFFGSGTQLSVL.

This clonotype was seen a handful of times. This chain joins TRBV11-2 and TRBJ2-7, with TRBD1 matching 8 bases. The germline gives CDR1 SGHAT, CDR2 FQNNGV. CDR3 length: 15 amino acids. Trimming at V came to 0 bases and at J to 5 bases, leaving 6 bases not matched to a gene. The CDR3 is CASSLEVTGVHEQYF. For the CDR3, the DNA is TGTGCCAGCAGCTTAGAGGTGACAGGGGTCCACGAGCAGTACTTC.

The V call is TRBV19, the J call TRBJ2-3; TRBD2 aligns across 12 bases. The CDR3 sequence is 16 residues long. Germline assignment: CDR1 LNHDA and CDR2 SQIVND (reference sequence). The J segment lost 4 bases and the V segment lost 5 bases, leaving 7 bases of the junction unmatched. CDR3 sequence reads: CASSPRLAGDPDTQYF. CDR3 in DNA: TGTGCCAGTAGTCCCCGACTAGCGGGAGATCCAGATACGCAGTATTTT.

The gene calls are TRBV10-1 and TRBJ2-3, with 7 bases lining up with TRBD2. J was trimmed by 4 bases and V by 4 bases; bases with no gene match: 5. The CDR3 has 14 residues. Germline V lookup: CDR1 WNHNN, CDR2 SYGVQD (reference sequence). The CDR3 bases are TGCGCCAGCAGTGCTGGGCTAGCGGCAGATACGCAGTATTTT. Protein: CASSAGLAADTQYF.

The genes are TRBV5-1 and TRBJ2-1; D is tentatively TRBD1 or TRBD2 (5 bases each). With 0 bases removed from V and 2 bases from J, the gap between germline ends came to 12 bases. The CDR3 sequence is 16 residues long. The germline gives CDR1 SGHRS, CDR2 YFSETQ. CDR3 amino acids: CASSLEGPNPYNEQFF. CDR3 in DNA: TGCGCCAGCAGCTTGGAGGGACCTAACCCCTACAATGAGCAGTTCTTC.

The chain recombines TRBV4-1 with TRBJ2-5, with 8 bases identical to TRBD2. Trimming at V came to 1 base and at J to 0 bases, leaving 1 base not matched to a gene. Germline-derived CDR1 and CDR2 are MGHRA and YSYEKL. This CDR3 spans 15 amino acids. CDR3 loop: CASSQVAGNQETQYF. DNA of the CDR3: TGCGCCAGCAGCCAAGTAGCGGGGAACCAAGAGACCCAGTACTTC.

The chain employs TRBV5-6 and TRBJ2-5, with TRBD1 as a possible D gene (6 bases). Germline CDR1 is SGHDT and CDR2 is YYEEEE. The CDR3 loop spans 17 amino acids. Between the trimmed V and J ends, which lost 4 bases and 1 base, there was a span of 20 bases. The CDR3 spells CASSPIGLGDTQETQYF. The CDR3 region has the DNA TGTGCCAGCAGCCCCATTGGGTTAGGGGACACCCAAGAGACCCAGTACTTC.

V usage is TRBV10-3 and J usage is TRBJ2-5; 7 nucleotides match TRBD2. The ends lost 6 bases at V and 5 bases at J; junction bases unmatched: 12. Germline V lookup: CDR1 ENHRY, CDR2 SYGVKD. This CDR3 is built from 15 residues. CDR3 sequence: CAISEERGVGETQYF. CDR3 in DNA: TGTGCCATCAGCGAAGAACGGGGGGTGGGGGAGACCCAGTACTTC.